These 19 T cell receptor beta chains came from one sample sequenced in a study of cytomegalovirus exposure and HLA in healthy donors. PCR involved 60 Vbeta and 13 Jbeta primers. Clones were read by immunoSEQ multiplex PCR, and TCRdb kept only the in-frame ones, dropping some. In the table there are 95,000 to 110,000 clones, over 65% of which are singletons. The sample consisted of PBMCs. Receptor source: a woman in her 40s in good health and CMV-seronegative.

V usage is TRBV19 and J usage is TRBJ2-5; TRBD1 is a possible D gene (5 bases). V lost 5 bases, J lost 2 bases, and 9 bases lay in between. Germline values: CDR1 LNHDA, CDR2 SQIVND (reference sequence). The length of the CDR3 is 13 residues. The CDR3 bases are TGTGCCAGTAGTGTGACAGAACAAGAGACCCAGTACTTC. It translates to CASSVTEQETQYF.

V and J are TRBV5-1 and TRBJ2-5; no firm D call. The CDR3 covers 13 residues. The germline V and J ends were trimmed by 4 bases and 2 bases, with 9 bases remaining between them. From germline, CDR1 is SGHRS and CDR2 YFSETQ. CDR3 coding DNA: TGCGCCAGCAGCCATACTTATCAAGAGACCCAGTACTTC. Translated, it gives CASSHTYQETQYF.

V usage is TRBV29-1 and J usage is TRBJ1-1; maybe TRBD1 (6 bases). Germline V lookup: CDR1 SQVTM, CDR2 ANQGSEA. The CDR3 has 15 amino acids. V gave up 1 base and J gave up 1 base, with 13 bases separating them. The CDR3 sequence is CSVEGLQGQNTEAFF. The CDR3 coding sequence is TGCAGCGTTGAAGGTCTACAGGGCCAGAACACTGAAGCTTTCTTT.

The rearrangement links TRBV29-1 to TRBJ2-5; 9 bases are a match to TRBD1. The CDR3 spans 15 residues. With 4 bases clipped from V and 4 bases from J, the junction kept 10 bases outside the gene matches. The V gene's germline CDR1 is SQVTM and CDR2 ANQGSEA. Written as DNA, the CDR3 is TGCAGCGTTGGCCCTTCGGACAGGGGTTTAGAGACCCAGTACTTC. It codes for CSVGPSDRGLETQYF.

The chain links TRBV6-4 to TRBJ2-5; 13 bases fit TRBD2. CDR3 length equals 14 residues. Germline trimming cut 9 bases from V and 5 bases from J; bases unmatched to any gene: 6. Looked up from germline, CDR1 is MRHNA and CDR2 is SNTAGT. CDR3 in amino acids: CARRLAGGRETQYF. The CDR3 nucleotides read TGTGCCAGGAGACTAGCGGGAGGCCGGGAGACCCAGTACTTC.

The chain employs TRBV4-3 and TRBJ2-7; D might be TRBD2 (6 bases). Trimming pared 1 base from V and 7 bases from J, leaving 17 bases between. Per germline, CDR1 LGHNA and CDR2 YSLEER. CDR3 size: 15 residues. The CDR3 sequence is CASSQVGRMAREQYF. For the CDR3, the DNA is TGCGCCAGCAGCCAAGTGGGGAGGATGGCTAGGGAGCAGTACTTC.

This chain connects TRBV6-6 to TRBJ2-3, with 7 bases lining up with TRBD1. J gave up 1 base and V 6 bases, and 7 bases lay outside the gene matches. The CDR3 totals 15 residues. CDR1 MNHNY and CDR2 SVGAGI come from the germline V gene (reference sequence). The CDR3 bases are TGTGCCAGCAGATTAGGGGGCGCGGGCACAGATACGCAGTATTTT. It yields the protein CASRLGGAGTDTQYF.

CDR3 nucleotides: TGTGCCAGCAGTTTCCCCGGGACTAGCGGGAGTTACGAGCAGTACTTC. This codes for CASSFPGTSGSYEQYF. V and J are TRBV27 and TRBJ2-5; 14 positions agree with TRBD2. TRBJ2-7 explains the end of the DNA better; the J call may be wrong. The CDR3 has 16 residues. The V gene's germline CDR1 is MNHEY and CDR2 SMNVEV (reference sequence).

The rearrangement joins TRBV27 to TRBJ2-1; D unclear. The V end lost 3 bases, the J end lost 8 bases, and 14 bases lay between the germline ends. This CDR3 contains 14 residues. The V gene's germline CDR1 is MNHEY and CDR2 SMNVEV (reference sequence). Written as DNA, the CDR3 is TGTGCCAGCAGTTTGAGTCGGGTCGGCCATGAGCAGTTCTTC. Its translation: CASSLSRVGHEQFF.

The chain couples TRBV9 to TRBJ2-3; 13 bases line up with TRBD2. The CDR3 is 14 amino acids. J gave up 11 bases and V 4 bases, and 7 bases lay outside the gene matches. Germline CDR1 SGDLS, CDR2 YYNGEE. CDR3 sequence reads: CASSPRLAGGLQYF. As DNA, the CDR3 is TGTGCCAGCAGCCCCCGACTAGCGGGAGGCTTGCAGTATTTT.

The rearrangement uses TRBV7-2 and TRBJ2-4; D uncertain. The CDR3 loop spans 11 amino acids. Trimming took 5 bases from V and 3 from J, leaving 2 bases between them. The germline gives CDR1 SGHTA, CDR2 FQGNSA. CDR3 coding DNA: TGTGCCAGCAGCCTCAAAAACATTCAGTACTTC. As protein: CASSLKNIQYF.

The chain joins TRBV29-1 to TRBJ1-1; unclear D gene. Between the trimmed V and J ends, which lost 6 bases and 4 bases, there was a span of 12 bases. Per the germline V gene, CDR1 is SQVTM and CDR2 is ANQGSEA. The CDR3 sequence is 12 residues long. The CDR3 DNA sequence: TGCAGCGTCAGAGGGTGGGGCACTGAAGCTTTCTTT. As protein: CSVRGWGTEAFF.

For the CDR3, the DNA is TGCGCCAGCAGTTTAAGTAGCCCCCAGGATACGCAGTATTTT. This encodes CASSLSSPQDTQYF. The rearrangement uses TRBV5-1 and TRBJ2-3; unclear D gene. V was clipped by 5 bases and J by 6 bases, with 16 bases between them. Germline V gene data show CDR1 as SGHRS and CDR2 as YFSETQ. The CDR3 totals 14 residues.

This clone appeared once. DNA for the CDR3: TGTGCCAGCAGTTCACCGGGACAGGGATTGTATGATCAGTACTTC. It encodes CASSSPGQGLYDQYF. The V call is TRBV28, the J call TRBJ2-7; 9 bases match TRBD1. V was clipped by 4 bases and J by 10 bases; unmatched bases: 14. Germline V gene lookup returns CDR1 MDHEN and CDR2 SYDVKM. There are 15 residues in the CDR3.

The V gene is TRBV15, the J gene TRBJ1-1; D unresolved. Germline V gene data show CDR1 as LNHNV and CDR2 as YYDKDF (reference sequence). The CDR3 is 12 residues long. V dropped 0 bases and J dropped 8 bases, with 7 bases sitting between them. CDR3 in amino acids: CATSRDQQEAFF. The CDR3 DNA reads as TGTGCCACCAGCAGAGATCAACAGGAAGCTTTCTTT.

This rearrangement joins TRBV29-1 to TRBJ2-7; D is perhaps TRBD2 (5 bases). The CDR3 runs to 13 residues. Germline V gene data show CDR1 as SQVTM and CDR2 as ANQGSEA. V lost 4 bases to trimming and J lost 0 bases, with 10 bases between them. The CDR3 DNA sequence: TGCAGCGTTGGGGCCACTAGCTCCTACGAGCAGTACTTC. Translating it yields CSVGATSSYEQYF.

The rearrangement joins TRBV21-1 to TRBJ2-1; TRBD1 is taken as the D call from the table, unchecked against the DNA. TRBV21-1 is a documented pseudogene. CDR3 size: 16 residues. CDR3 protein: CASSKVTGQTNNEQFF. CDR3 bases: TGTGCCAGCAGCAAAGTAACGGGACAGACGAACAATGAGCAGTTCTTC.

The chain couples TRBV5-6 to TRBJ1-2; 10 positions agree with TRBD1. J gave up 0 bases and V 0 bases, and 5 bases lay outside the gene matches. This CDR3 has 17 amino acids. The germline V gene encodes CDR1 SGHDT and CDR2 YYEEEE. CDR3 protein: CASSLVGQGLTNYGYTF. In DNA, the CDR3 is TGTGCCAGCAGCTTGGTGGGACAGGGGCTGACTAACTATGGCTACACCTTC.

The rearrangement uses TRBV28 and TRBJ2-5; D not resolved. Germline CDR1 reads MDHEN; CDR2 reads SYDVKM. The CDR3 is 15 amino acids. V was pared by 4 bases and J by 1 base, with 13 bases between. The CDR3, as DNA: TGTGCCAGCAGTTCACCACAAGACATCCAAGAGACCCAGTACTTC. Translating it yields CASSSPQDIQETQYF.